The 2 T cell receptor beta chains below were found in one sample sequenced in a study of blood T cell repertoires in COVID-19. Clones were sequenced by immunoSEQ multiplex PCR, and TCRdb holds only the in-frame ones, with some missing. This repertoire shows 100,000 to 150,000 clones, roughly 89% found once; its top ten account for roughly 18%. Source material: peripheral blood. These receptors all stem from a man aged 50-60 years with active or convalescent COVID-19.

This clone was counted ten times or more. The rearrangement joins TRBV10-1 to TRBJ2-3; maybe TRBD2 (6 bases). With 4 bases removed from V and 2 bases from J, the gap between germline ends came to 10 bases. Looked up from germline, CDR1 is WNHNN and CDR2 is SYGVQD (reference sequence). The CDR3 has 14 amino acids. CDR3 loop: CASSGTIDTDTQYF. DNA for the CDR3: TGCGCCAGCAGTGGGACTATCGACACAGATACGCAGTATTTT.

Points on this clone: Other DNA sequences of this sample code for an identical CDR3. V and J are TRBV2 and TRBJ1-2; a weak D match, TRBD1 (6 bases). V gave up 6 bases and J gave up 4 bases, with 12 bases separating them. This CDR3 is 13 amino acids long. Germline-derived CDR1 and CDR2 are SNHLY and FYNNEI. The CDR3 DNA follows: TGTGCCAGCAGCCTGGGACAAGCCTATGGCTACACCTTC. This gives the protein CASSLGQAYGYTF.